This record covers a single T cell receptor beta chain. Antigen unknown. Germline V gives CDR1 LGHDT, CDR2 YNNKEL (reference sequence). The CDR3 is 12 amino acids. Trimming removed 1 base at V and 8 bases at J, with 8 bases between. This entry belongs to a study of blood T cells in healthy people across ages. PCR was performed a second time for roughly 7 to 12 cycles using a sample-barcoded 5' primer and a J-beta primer mix. TCRdb reprocessed the 5' RACE reads via MiXCR and lists one record per CDR3 protein. The sample includes 1.5 million to 1.9 million distinct CDR3 sequences, 35% to 45% of them seen just once. Overall study results and limits: CMV status of donors was not determined, possibly confounding expanded clonotype changes.

The source of this sequence is a woman between 18 and 29 years old in good health. The sequenced sample was blood. This chain links TRBV3-1 with TRBJ1-2, with D possibly being TRBD1 (5 bases). The CDR3 sequence is CASSQGGAGYTF. Written as DNA, the CDR3 is TGTGCCAGCAGCCAAGGCGGGGCCGGCTACACCTTC.